Listed below are T cell receptor beta chains from one sample, sequenced in a study of cytomegalovirus exposure and HLA in healthy donors. Libraries were prepared by immunoSEQ multiplex PCR; TCRdb keeps only in-frame clonotypes and omits some of them. Seen here are about 130,000 clones, approximately 83% observed once, and the top ten hold over 0.95%. The sequencing input was PBMCs. The receptors here all came from a girl aged 2 to 9 in good health and CMV-seronegative. Both conserved end residues are part of each CDR3. Each record gives: D gene, clone size, J gene, V gene, CDR3 protein, CDR3 DNA. The D gene is left open where the match is weak. Clone size is not always given. Where it is, it says once, few, many or a class for expanded clones.

TRBD2 . TRBJ2-3 TRBV19 CASSRLAVITDTQYF TGTGCCAGTAGTCGTCTAGCGGTCATCACAGATACGCAGTATTTT
. . TRBJ2-7 TRBV11-1 CASSLVNGVYEQYF TGTGCCAGCAGCTTAGTAAACGGGGTTTACGAGCAGTACTTC
. . TRBJ1-2 TRBV29-1 CSVPGKTNYGYTF TGCAGCGTTCCGGGGAAAACAAACTATGGCTACACCTTC
. . TRBJ1-2 TRBV29-1 CSVEDPRNYGYTF TGCAGCGTTGAAGACCCCAGGAACTATGGCTACACCTTC
TRBD2 . TRBJ2-1 TRBV30 CAGGGRGTSYNEQFF TGTGCCGGGGGAGGGCGGGGGACCTCCTACAATGAGCAGTTCTTC
. . TRBJ2-7 TRBV4-1 CASSQEHAGPPYEQYF TGCGCCAGCAGCCAAGAACATGCGGGGCCGCCCTACGAGCAGTACTTC
. . TRBJ2-5 TRBV29-1 CSVVGGLETQYF TGCAGCGTTGTGGGGGGGCTGGAGACCCAGTACTTC
. . TRBJ1-2 TRBV9 CASSAVTGQGSGYTF TGTGCCAGCAGCGCCGTGACGGGACAAGGTAGTGGCTACACCTTC
TRBD1 . TRBJ1-1 TRBV30 CAWRASGGGRGAEAFF TGTGCCTGGAGGGCCTCCGGAGGGGGCCGTGGGGCTGAAGCTTTCTTT
. . TRBJ2-3 TRBV30 CAWSLRERYTQYF TGTGCCTGGAGCCTCCGTGAGCGGTATACGCAGTATTTT
TRBD1 . TRBJ1-2 TRBV10-3 CAISPGTGVGYTF TGTGCCATCAGCCCTGGGACAGGGGTTGGCTACACCTTC
. . TRBJ1-1 TRBV27 CASSWSGDSSEAFF TGTGCCAGCAGTTGGTCAGGGGATAGCTCTGAAGCTTTCTTT
. . TRBJ2-7 TRBV14 CASSQEFTGYEQYF TGTGCCAGCAGCCAAGAATTCACGGGGTACGAGCAGTACTTC
. . TRBJ2-3 TRBV11-2 CASSRGDTQYF TGTGCCAGCAGCCGGGGAGATACGCAGTATTTT
. once TRBJ1-2 TRBV9 CASSPPGSYNYGYTF TGTGCCAGCAGCCCCCCCGGTAGCTATAACTATGGCTACACCTTC
TRBD2 once TRBJ2-7 TRBV19 CASSETSGASYEQYF TGTGCCAGTAGTGAAACTAGCGGGGCTTCCTACGAGCAGTACTTC
. . TRBJ2-5 TRBV7-3 CASSLTAGGETQYF TGTGCCAGCAGCTTAACGGCGGGTGGAGAGACCCAGTACTTC
. . TRBJ1-1 TRBV5-6 CASSNRRALNTEAFF TGTGCCAGCAGTAATCGCAGGGCTCTTAACACTGAAGCTTTCTTT
TRBD1 . TRBJ2-7 TRBV28 CASSLGQGGYEQYF TGTGCCAGCAGTCTCGGACAGGGTGGGTACGAGCAGTACTTC
TRBD1 . TRBJ2-5 TRBV5-4 CASSLRGTGWETQYF TGTGCCAGCAGCTTGAGAGGGACAGGGTGGGAGACCCAGTACTTC
. once TRBJ1-2 TRBV21-1 CASSNPTSLAGGYTF TGTGCCAGCAGCAACCCGACATCTCTCGCGGGGGGCTACACCTTC
. . TRBJ1-1 TRBV19 CASSIVQGGTEAFF TGTGCCAGTAGTATAGTCCAGGGAGGAACTGAAGCTTTCTTT
. . TRBJ1-5 TRBV29-1 CSVEEGPGQPQHF TGCAGCGTTGAAGAGGGGCCCGGTCAGCCCCAGCATTTT
TRBD2 . TRBJ2-1 TRBV27 CASSWGLAGLEFF TGTGCCAGCAGTTGGGGACTAGCGGGTCTGGAGTTCTTC
. . TRBJ2-1 TRBV11-2 CASSFYRLVDEQFF TGTGCCAGCAGCTTCTACAGGCTCGTTGACGAGCAGTTCTTC
. . TRBJ1-4 TRBV7-2 CASSLVRSGEKLFF TGTGCCAGCAGCTTAGTTCGTTCGGGGGAAAAACTGTTTTTT
TRBD2 few TRBJ2-1 TRBV5-6 CASSLLAGNNEQFF TGTGCCAGCAGCTTACTAGCGGGGAACAATGAGCAGTTCTTC
TRBD1 . TRBJ1-4 TRBV9 CASSVTGTNEKLFF TGTGCCAGCAGCGTGACAGGGACTAATGAAAAACTGTTTTTT
TRBD2 . TRBJ2-5 TRBV30 CASAPGLAGVETQYF TGTGCCTCCGCACCGGGACTAGCGGGAGTGGAGACCCAGTACTTC
. . TRBJ2-3 TRBV11-2 CASTPLRNTQYF TGTGCCAGCACACCTCTGAGGAATACGCAGTATTTT
TRBD2 . TRBJ2-7 TRBV2 CARESGRGSYEQYF TGTGCCAGAGAAAGCGGGAGAGGTTCCTACGAGCAGTACTTC
TRBD2 . TRBJ2-2 TRBV5-4 CASSSPAGRADTGELFF TGTGCCAGCAGCTCCCCAGCGGGGCGAGCGGACACCGGGGAGCTGTTTTTT
TRBD1 . TRBJ2-7 TRBV30 CACHRQGFAYEQYF TGTGCCTGCCACCGACAGGGGTTCGCCTACGAGCAGTACTTC
. . TRBJ1-4 TRBV19 CASSQQAATNEKLFF TGTGCCAGTAGTCAACAGGCTGCAACTAATGAAAAACTGTTTTTT